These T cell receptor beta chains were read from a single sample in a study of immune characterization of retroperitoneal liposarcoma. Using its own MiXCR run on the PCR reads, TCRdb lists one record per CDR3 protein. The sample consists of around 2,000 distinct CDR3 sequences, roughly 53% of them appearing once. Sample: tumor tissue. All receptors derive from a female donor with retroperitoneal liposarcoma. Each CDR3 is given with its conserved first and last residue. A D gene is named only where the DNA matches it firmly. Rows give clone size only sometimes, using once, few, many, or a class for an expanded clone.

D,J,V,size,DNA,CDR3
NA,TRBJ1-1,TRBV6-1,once,TGTGCCAGCAGTACGGGGGTTTACACTGAAGCTTTCTTT,CASSTGVYTEAFF
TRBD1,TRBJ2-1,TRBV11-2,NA,TGTGCCAGCAGCCCTAGACAGGGGTCCTACGAGCAGTTCTTC,CASSPRQGSYEQFF
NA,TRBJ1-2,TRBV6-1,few,TGTGCCAGCAGGTTACAGGGAGGCGGGGGCTACACCTTC,CASRLQGGGGYTF
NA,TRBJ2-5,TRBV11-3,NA,TGTGCCAGCAGCTTAGATATAAAAATTTCAGAACCGCGGGAGACCCAGTACTTC,CASSLDIKISEPRETQYF
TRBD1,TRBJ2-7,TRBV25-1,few,TGTGCCAGCAGTGAGCCGGGACAGCCCTACGAGCAGTACTTC,CASSEPGQPYEQYF
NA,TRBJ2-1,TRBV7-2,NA,TGTGCCAGCAGCTCGTATGTCGAGAATGAGCAGTTCTTC,CASSSYVENEQFF
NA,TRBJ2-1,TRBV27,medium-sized,TGTGCCAGCAGTCCCCGGGACGGGGAAGAGACCCAGTTCTTC,CASSPRDGEETQFF
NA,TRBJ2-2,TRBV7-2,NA,TGTGCCAACGGCCTTCTGAGCACCGGGGAGCTGTTTTTT,CANGLLSTGELFF
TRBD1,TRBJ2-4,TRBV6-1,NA,TGTGCCAGCAGTGCAGGACAGGGGGCGAACATTCAGTACTTC,CASSAGQGANIQYF
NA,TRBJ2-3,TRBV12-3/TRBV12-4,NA,TGTGCCAGCAGTTTGGAGGCTAGCACAGATACGCAGTATTTT,CASSLEASTDTQYF
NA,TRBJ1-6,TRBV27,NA,TGTGCCAGCGGCAGGGGAAGCTCCTATAATTCACCCCTCCACTTT,CASGRGSSYNSPLHF
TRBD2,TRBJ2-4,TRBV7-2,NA,TGTGCCAGCAGCCCCTGGTTAGCGGGAGGGAGAAACATTCAGTACTTC,CASSPWLAGGRNIQYF
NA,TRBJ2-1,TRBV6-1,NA,TGTGCCAGCAGTTATAGCCCCGGGACGGGAGAGACCCAGTTCTTC,CASSYSPGTGETQFF
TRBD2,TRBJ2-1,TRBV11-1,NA,TGTGCCAGCAGCGTCCTAGCGGAAGAGACCCAGTTCTTC,CASSVLAEETQFF
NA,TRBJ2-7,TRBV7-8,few,TGTGCCAGCAGCTTAGCTACCCCCGAGAAGGGCGAGCAGTACTTC,CASSLATPEKGEQYF
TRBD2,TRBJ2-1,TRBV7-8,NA,TGTGCCAGCAGCGTAGCGGGAGAGAGCAATGAGCAGTTCTTC,CASSVAGESNEQFF
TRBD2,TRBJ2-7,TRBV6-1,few,TGTGCCAGCCATCGAGCGGGGGGGATCTACGAGCAGTACTTC,CASHRAGGIYEQYF
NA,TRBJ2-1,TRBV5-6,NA,TGTGCCAGCAGCTCGACAGGGACTTACAATGAGCAGTTCTTC,CASSSTGTYNEQFF
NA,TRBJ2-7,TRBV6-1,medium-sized,TGTGCCAGCAGAAAGGCGGGACCGGGTCCCTACGAGCAGTACTTC,CASRKAGPGPYEQYF
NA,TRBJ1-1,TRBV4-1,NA,TGCGCCAGCAGCCAAGTAAGCCAGGGTCTGAGGACTGAAGCTTTCTTT,CASSQVSQGLRTEAFF
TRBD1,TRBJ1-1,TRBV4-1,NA,TGTGCCAGCAGGGGGTCAGGGGGCACTGAAGCTTTCTTT,CASRGSGGTEAFF
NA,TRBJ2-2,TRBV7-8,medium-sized,TGTGCCAGCAGCCTAACAGGGCCCACCGGGGAGCTGTTTTTT,CASSLTGPTGELFF
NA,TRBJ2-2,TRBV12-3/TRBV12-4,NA,TGTGCCACGAGGGGACGGCACACCGGGGAGCTGTTTTTT,CATRGRHTGELFF
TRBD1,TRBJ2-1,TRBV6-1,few,TGTGCCAGCAGTGAACGGGGGGACAGGGATGAGCAGTTCTTC,CASSERGDRDEQFF
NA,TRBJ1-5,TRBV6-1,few,TGTGCCAGCAGTCTGGGGGAAACGGGCAATCAGCCCCAGCATTTT,CASSLGETGNQPQHF
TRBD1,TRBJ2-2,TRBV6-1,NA,TGTGCCAGTAGACAGGGGCATAACACCGGGGAGCTGTTTTTT,CASRQGHNTGELFF
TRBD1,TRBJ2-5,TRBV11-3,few,TGTGCCAGCAGCCTTTTGGGGACAGGGATTCAAGAGACCCAGTACTTC,CASSLLGTGIQETQYF
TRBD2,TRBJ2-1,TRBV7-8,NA,TGTGCCAGCAGCCCCGTGGGGACTAGTTCCGGGGAGCAGTTCTTC,CASSPVGTSSGEQFF
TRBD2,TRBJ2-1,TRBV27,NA,TGTGCCACCAAAGCGGGAGGGGGGTCTATGTACGAGCAGTTCTTC,CATKAGGGSMYEQFF
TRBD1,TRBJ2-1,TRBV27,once,TGTGCCAGCAGTTTGAGGGGGACAGGGTCCTACGAGCAGTTCTTC,CASSLRGTGSYEQFF
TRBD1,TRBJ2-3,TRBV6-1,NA,TGTGCCAGCACCCTTTTTCCGGGACAGGGGGCAGATACGCAGTATTTT,CASTLFPGQGADTQYF
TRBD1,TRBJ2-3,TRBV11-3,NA,TGTGCCAGCAGCCCCAGGCAGGGGGCAACAGATACGCAGTATTTT,CASSPRQGATDTQYF
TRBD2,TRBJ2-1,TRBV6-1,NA,TGTGCCAGCCAACTAGCGGGAGCCGGAAGTGAGCAGTTCTTC,CASQLAGAGSEQFF
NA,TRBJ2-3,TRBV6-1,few,TGTGCCAGCAGTGGGGATACAGCGACAGATACGCAGTATTTT,CASSGDTATDTQYF
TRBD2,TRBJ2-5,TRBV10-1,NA,TGCGCCAGCAGTGAGGCCGACCCTGGGCTAGCGGGAGGGCCGTGTAAGGAGACCCAGTACTTC,CASSEADPGLAGGPCKETQYF
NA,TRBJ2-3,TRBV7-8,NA,TGTGCCAGCAGCTTTGACGGGGGACACACAGATACGCAGTATTTT,CASSFDGGHTDTQYF
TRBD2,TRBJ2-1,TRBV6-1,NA,TGTGCCAGCAGTTACGACCTAGCGGGAGGGAATGAGCAGTTCTTC,CASSYDLAGGNEQFF
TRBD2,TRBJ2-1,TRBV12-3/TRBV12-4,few,TGTGCCAGCAGTTTAGCGGGAGGGGTCAATGAGCAGTTCTTC,CASSLAGGVNEQFF
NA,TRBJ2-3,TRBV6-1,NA,TGTGCCAGCAGTGAAGCGCCATCGCCAGGGGGGGGCACAGATACGCAGTATTTT,CASSEAPSPGGGTDTQYF
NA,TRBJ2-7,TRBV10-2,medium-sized,TGCGCCAGCAGGGAGCCTAACGGACTGGCCGATACTGGGCTCATGGGCGAGCAGTACTTC,CASREPNGLADTGLMGEQYF
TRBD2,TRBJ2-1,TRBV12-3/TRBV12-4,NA,TGTGCCAGCAGTTCTAGCGGGACCTCCTACGAGCAGTTCTTC,CASSSSGTSYEQFF
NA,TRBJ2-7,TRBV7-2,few,TGTGCCAGCAGCTTAGTGCGAGAAGCCGAGCAGTACTTC,CASSLVREAEQYF
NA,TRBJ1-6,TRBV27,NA,TGTGCCAGCAGTCCAACCACGACCTTGGATTCACCCCTCCACTTT,CASSPTTTLDSPLHF
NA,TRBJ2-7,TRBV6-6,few,TGTGCCAGCAGTTACCAAGCGGAGGACGAGCAGTACTTC,CASSYQAEDEQYF
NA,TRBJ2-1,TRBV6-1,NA,TGTGCCAGCAGTGAAGCAGAGACCCAGTTCTTC,CASSEAETQFF
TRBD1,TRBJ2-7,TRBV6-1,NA,TGTGCCAGCAGTTGGGACAGCTACGAGCAGTACTTC,CASSWDSYEQYF
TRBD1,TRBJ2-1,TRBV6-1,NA,TGTGCCAGCAGTGACAGGGCAGGGGGCCTGTTGGGTGAGCAGTTCTTC,CASSDRAGGLLGEQFF
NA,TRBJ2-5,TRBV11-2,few,TGTGCCAGCAGCACGCAAAGGACACGGAAAGGACAGTACTTC,CASSTQRTRKGQYF
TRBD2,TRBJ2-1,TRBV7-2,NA,TGTGCCAGCAGCCAAAGACGACTAGCGGTCAATGAGCAGTTCTTC,CASSQRRLAVNEQFF
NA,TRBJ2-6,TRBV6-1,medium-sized,TGTGCCAGCAAAGGGCCTCTTAACTCTGGGGCCAACGTCCTGACTTTC,CASKGPLNSGANVLTF